This T cell receptor (beta chain) was observed in a study of cytomegalovirus exposure and HLA in healthy donors. Whole-study context: Previous work identified 95 million to 140 million unique TCR beta sequences from 200 million or so T cells.

Broader study findings: Approximately 18,000 TCR beta sequences were associated with HLA alleles at 0.05 false discovery rate in a later analysis. Listed as cytomegalovirus-associated were approximately 160 TCR beta chains.

The study ran its PCR with 60 Vbeta and 13 Jbeta primers. Original analysis: Later work found about 80 million unique TCR beta chains, with about 10 million shared. Sequenced by immunoSEQ multiplex PCR; TCRdb stores in-frame clones only, minus some. V and J calls and clone size are given by that table; D and trimming were obtained from the DNA. The repertoire holds 150,000 or so clones, around three quarters seen once, with 6% to 7.5% in the top ten. The germline V gene encodes CDR1 LNHDA and CDR2 SQIVND (reference sequence). CDR3 size: 14 residues. Trimming took off 5 bases at V and 3 bases at J, with 14 bases between the two ends. Of note for this clone: Its antigen is not known.

The TCR sequence derives from a man aged 35 to 55 in good health and CMV-seropositive. The chain is built from TRBV19 and TRBJ2-7; D perhaps matches TRBD2 (5 bases). Sequences were obtained from PBMCs. The CDR3 coding sequence is TGTGCCAGTAGTCCACTCTACCGGGACTACGAGCAGTACTTC. It specifies CASSPLYRDYEQYF.